Listed below are T cell receptor beta chains from one sample, sequenced in a study of cytomegalovirus exposure and HLA in healthy donors. Assay used: immunoSEQ multiplex PCR; TCRdb lists only in-frame clones, some missing. Here the sample spans about 90,000 clones, around 89% being singletons. The material sequenced was PBMCs. The source is a man aged 18-30 years in good health and CMV-seronegative. The CDR3 runs from the conserved cysteine through the conserved F or W. Each record gives: D gene, J gene, V gene, clone size, CDR3 protein, CDR3 DNA. D genes are given only for firm matches. Some rows have no size entry. The others give once, few or many, or a class for an expanded clone.

D gene: TRBD2
J gene: TRBJ2-1
V gene: TRBV19
clone size: NA
CDR3 protein: CASSPRLAGPPPGYNEQFF
CDR3 DNA: TGTGCCAGTAGTCCGCGACTAGCGGGACCCCCCCCGGGGTACAATGAGCAGTTCTTC

D gene: NA
J gene: TRBJ1-3
V gene: TRBV15
clone size: NA
CDR3 protein: CATSWGVANTIYF
CDR3 DNA: TGTGCCACCAGCTGGGGCGTGGCAAACACCATATATTTT

D gene: TRBD1
J gene: TRBJ2-3
V gene: TRBV28
clone size: NA
CDR3 protein: CASGPQGQGADTQYF
CDR3 DNA: TGTGCCAGCGGACCCCAGGGACAGGGTGCAGATACGCAGTATTTT

D gene: TRBD2
J gene: TRBJ2-1
V gene: TRBV14
clone size: NA
CDR3 protein: CASSQGTSGRNEQFF
CDR3 DNA: TGTGCCAGCAGCCAAGGGACTAGCGGGAGGAATGAGCAGTTCTTC

D gene: NA
J gene: TRBJ2-1
V gene: TRBV4-2
clone size: few
CDR3 protein: CASSQDMAGEQFF
CDR3 DNA: TGTGCCAGCAGCCAAGATATGGCGGGGGAGCAGTTCTTC

D gene: TRBD1
J gene: TRBJ1-1
V gene: TRBV27
clone size: NA
CDR3 protein: CASSPATGMMNTEAFF
CDR3 DNA: TGTGCCAGCAGTCCCGCGACAGGGATGATGAACACTGAAGCTTTCTTT

D gene: TRBD2
J gene: TRBJ2-3
V gene: TRBV5-8
clone size: NA
CDR3 protein: CASSFAGTTRTDTQYF
CDR3 DNA: TGTGCCAGCAGCTTTGCCGGGACTACTCGCACAGATACGCAGTATTTT

D gene: NA
J gene: TRBJ2-1
V gene: TRBV9
clone size: NA
CDR3 protein: CASSVASAYNEQFF
CDR3 DNA: TGTGCCAGCAGCGTAGCTAGCGCTTACAATGAGCAGTTCTTC

D gene: NA
J gene: TRBJ2-3
V gene: TRBV2
clone size: NA
CDR3 protein: CASSTPATDTQYF
CDR3 DNA: TGTGCCAGCAGTACTCCCGCCACAGATACGCAGTATTTT

D gene: TRBD1
J gene: TRBJ1-1
V gene: TRBV10-3
clone size: NA
CDR3 protein: CAISGQGNTEAFF
CDR3 DNA: TGTGCCATCAGTGGACAGGGGAACACTGAAGCTTTCTTT

D gene: NA
J gene: TRBJ1-1
V gene: TRBV6-1
clone size: NA
CDR3 protein: CASSGSTAGLGSLSEAFF
CDR3 DNA: TGTGCCAGCAGTGGGTCGACAGCTGGCCTTGGGTCGCTCTCTGAAGCTTTCTTT

D gene: TRBD2
J gene: TRBJ2-7
V gene: TRBV19
clone size: NA
CDR3 protein: CASSGRGSGGVYEQYF
CDR3 DNA: TGTGCCAGTAGTGGCCGGGGGAGCGGGGGAGTTTACGAGCAGTACTTC

D gene: TRBD1
J gene: TRBJ2-5
V gene: TRBV30
clone size: once
CDR3 protein: CAWSSGWTGGPASQETQYF
CDR3 DNA: TGTGCCTGGAGTAGTGGATGGACAGGGGGCCCCGCCTCTCAAGAGACCCAGTACTTC

D gene: NA
J gene: TRBJ2-2
V gene: TRBV6-1
clone size: NA
CDR3 protein: CASIGPGSNTGELFF
CDR3 DNA: TGTGCCAGCATAGGTCCAGGGTCTAACACCGGGGAGCTGTTTTTT

D gene: TRBD2
J gene: TRBJ2-2
V gene: TRBV18
clone size: NA
CDR3 protein: CASSPPLAGHTGELFF
CDR3 DNA: TGTGCCAGCTCACCACCGCTAGCGGGACACACCGGGGAGCTGTTTTTT

D gene: TRBD2
J gene: TRBJ2-5
V gene: TRBV11-2
clone size: few
CDR3 protein: CASSTPTSGSRSQYF
CDR3 DNA: TGTGCCAGCAGCACACCTACTAGCGGGAGTAGGTCCCAGTACTTC

D gene: NA
J gene: TRBJ2-1
V gene: TRBV11-3
clone size: once
CDR3 protein: CASSLGEREQFF
CDR3 DNA: TGTGCCAGCAGCTTAGGAGAGAGGGAGCAGTTCTTC

D gene: TRBD1
J gene: TRBJ1-2
V gene: TRBV10-2
clone size: NA
CDR3 protein: CASSESVTGQGGFGYTF
CDR3 DNA: TGCGCCAGCAGTGAGTCGGTGACGGGACAGGGGGGTTTTGGCTACACCTTC

D gene: NA
J gene: TRBJ2-7
V gene: TRBV4-1
clone size: NA
CDR3 protein: CASSQVGALREQYF
CDR3 DNA: TGCGCCAGCAGCCAAGTAGGAGCCCTAAGGGAGCAGTACTTC

D gene: TRBD2
J gene: TRBJ2-1
V gene: TRBV7-2
clone size: NA
CDR3 protein: CASSLARESYNEQFF
CDR3 DNA: TGTGCCAGCAGCTTAGCGCGGGAGTCCTACAATGAGCAGTTCTTC

D gene: NA
J gene: TRBJ2-2
V gene: TRBV19
clone size: NA
CDR3 protein: CASSPTLTIYRTGELFF
CDR3 DNA: TGTGCCAGTAGTCCTACACTAACCATATACAGGACCGGGGAGCTGTTTTTT

D gene: NA
J gene: TRBJ1-5
V gene: TRBV4-2
clone size: NA
CDR3 protein: CASSQGDTGDQPQHF
CDR3 DNA: TGTGCCAGCAGCCAAGGTGATACAGGAGATCAGCCCCAGCATTTT

D gene: TRBD1
J gene: TRBJ2-7
V gene: TRBV11-3
clone size: NA
CDR3 protein: CASSKGQGAYEQYF
CDR3 DNA: TGTGCCAGCAGCAAAGGACAGGGAGCCTACGAGCAGTACTTC

D gene: TRBD1
J gene: TRBJ1-2
V gene: TRBV4-3
clone size: few
CDR3 protein: CASSQDMRRTGLYGYTF
CDR3 DNA: TGCGCCAGCAGCCAAGATATGCGACGGACAGGGCTCTATGGCTACACCTTC

D gene: NA
J gene: TRBJ1-4
V gene: TRBV5-1
clone size: NA
CDR3 protein: CASSRQPLSDLFF
CDR3 DNA: TGCGCCAGCAGCAGACAGCCTTTGAGCGATCTGTTTTTT

D gene: NA
J gene: TRBJ2-5
V gene: TRBV7-9
clone size: NA
CDR3 protein: CASSFKPGAQYF
CDR3 DNA: TGTGCCAGCAGCTTTAAACCCGGTGCCCAGTACTTC

D gene: TRBD1
J gene: TRBJ1-4
V gene: TRBV10-3
clone size: NA
CDR3 protein: CAISEDSGGRINEKLFF
CDR3 DNA: TGTGCCATCAGTGAGGACTCAGGGGGCAGGATTAATGAAAAACTGTTTTTT

D gene: NA
J gene: TRBJ1-2
V gene: TRBV6-1
clone size: NA
CDR3 protein: CASQLLLRGNYGYTF
CDR3 DNA: TGTGCCAGCCAGCTCCTCCTCAGGGGTAACTATGGCTACACCTTC

D gene: NA
J gene: TRBJ2-3
V gene: TRBV7-3
clone size: NA
CDR3 protein: CASSLFRGTSTDTQYF
CDR3 DNA: TGTGCCAGCAGCTTATTTCGCGGGACTAGCACAGATACGCAGTATTTT

D gene: TRBD1
J gene: TRBJ1-2
V gene: TRBV28
clone size: NA
CDR3 protein: CATSEGQGYGYTF
CDR3 DNA: TGTGCCACCTCGGAGGGACAGGGGTATGGCTACACCTTC

D gene: TRBD1
J gene: TRBJ1-1
V gene: TRBV28
clone size: NA
CDR3 protein: CASSLGTENTEAFF
CDR3 DNA: TGTGCCAGCAGTCTCGGGACAGAGAACACTGAAGCTTTCTTT

D gene: TRBD2
J gene: TRBJ2-1
V gene: TRBV4-3
clone size: NA
CDR3 protein: CASSQDNGLAGGEQFF
CDR3 DNA: TGCGCCAGCAGCCAAGATAACGGACTAGCGGGAGGAGAGCAGTTCTTC

D gene: NA
J gene: TRBJ2-1
V gene: TRBV9
clone size: NA
CDR3 protein: CASSVEFAHEQFF
CDR3 DNA: TGTGCCAGCAGCGTAGAATTTGCGCATGAGCAGTTCTTC

D gene: NA
J gene: TRBJ2-2
V gene: TRBV19
clone size: NA
CDR3 protein: CASKRIGQTNTGELFF
CDR3 DNA: TGTGCCAGTAAGAGGATCGGACAGACAAACACCGGGGAGCTGTTTTTT

D gene: NA
J gene: TRBJ1-5
V gene: TRBV28
clone size: NA
CDR3 protein: CASSSANRANQPQHF
CDR3 DNA: TGTGCCAGCAGTTCCGCGAACAGAGCTAATCAGCCCCAGCATTTT

D gene: TRBD2
J gene: TRBJ2-2
V gene: TRBV19
clone size: NA
CDR3 protein: CASSMRLAGGLGELFF
CDR3 DNA: TGTGCCAGTAGTATGCGACTAGCGGGAGGGCTAGGGGAGCTGTTTTTT

D gene: NA
J gene: TRBJ2-3
V gene: TRBV11-2
clone size: NA
CDR3 protein: CASSLLGSGKGPDTQYF
CDR3 DNA: TGTGCCAGCAGCTTACTAGGTTCGGGGAAAGGACCAGATACGCAGTATTTT

D gene: TRBD1
J gene: TRBJ2-5
V gene: TRBV6-5
clone size: NA
CDR3 protein: CASRGQGVVETQYF
CDR3 DNA: TGTGCCAGCAGGGGACAGGGGGTAGTAGAGACCCAGTACTTC

D gene: TRBD2
J gene: TRBJ2-1
V gene: TRBV5-1
clone size: NA
CDR3 protein: CASSLEAGLFYEQFF
CDR3 DNA: TGCGCCAGCAGCTTGGAAGCGGGATTATTTTATGAGCAGTTCTTC

D gene: NA
J gene: TRBJ2-3
V gene: TRBV28
clone size: NA
CDR3 protein: CASTLGGQRSTDTQYF
CDR3 DNA: TGTGCCAGCACCCTGGGAGGACAACGAAGCACAGATACGCAGTATTTT

D gene: TRBD2
J gene: TRBJ2-1
V gene: TRBV5-4
clone size: NA
CDR3 protein: CASRPPGLTYNEQFF
CDR3 DNA: TGTGCCAGCAGACCCCCGGGACTAACATACAATGAGCAGTTCTTC

D gene: TRBD2
J gene: TRBJ2-5
V gene: TRBV7-2
clone size: NA
CDR3 protein: CASSIPGLRQETQYF
CDR3 DNA: TGTGCCAGCAGCATCCCGGGACTAAGACAAGAGACCCAGTACTTC

D gene: NA
J gene: TRBJ2-7
V gene: TRBV21-1
clone size: NA
CDR3 protein: CAGIPQDQNEAYEQYF
CDR3 DNA: TGTGCCGGCATACCACAGGACCAAAATGAGGCCTACGAGCAGTACTTC

D gene: NA
J gene: TRBJ2-4
V gene: TRBV7-2
clone size: NA
CDR3 protein: CASSLEAGYAAKNIQYF
CDR3 DNA: TGTGCCAGCAGCTTAGAGGCCGGGTACGCGGCCAAAAACATTCAGTACTTC

D gene: NA
J gene: TRBJ1-2
V gene: TRBV28
clone size: few
CDR3 protein: CASSRDTYGYTF
CDR3 DNA: TGTGCCAGCAGTCGGGATACCTATGGCTACACCTTC

D gene: NA
J gene: TRBJ2-7
V gene: TRBV28
clone size: NA
CDR3 protein: CASSLSRWEQYF
CDR3 DNA: TGTGCCAGCAGTTTATCCCGGTGGGAGCAGTACTTC

D gene: TRBD1
J gene: TRBJ1-6
V gene: TRBV9
clone size: NA
CDR3 protein: CASSEGQGSSPLHF
CDR3 DNA: TGTGCCAGCAGCGAGGGACAGGGTAGTTCACCCCTCCACTTT

D gene: NA
J gene: TRBJ2-3
V gene: TRBV18
clone size: NA
CDR3 protein: CASSPAGRNTDTQYF
CDR3 DNA: TGTGCCAGCTCACCAGCAGGGCGAAACACAGATACGCAGTATTTT

D gene: NA
J gene: TRBJ2-1
V gene: TRBV7-9
clone size: NA
CDR3 protein: CASSPQTSYNEQFF
CDR3 DNA: TGTGCCAGCAGCCCTCAGACTAGCTACAATGAGCAGTTCTTC

D gene: TRBD1
J gene: TRBJ2-1
V gene: TRBV9
clone size: NA
CDR3 protein: CASSAGQVVDEQFF
CDR3 DNA: TGTGCCAGCAGCGCGGGACAGGTTGTCGATGAGCAGTTCTTC

D gene: TRBD1
J gene: TRBJ2-1
V gene: TRBV28
clone size: NA
CDR3 protein: CASSLSGTGRNEQFF
CDR3 DNA: TGTGCCAGCAGTTTATCCGGGACAGGGCGGAATGAGCAGTTCTTC

D gene: TRBD1
J gene: TRBJ2-7
V gene: TRBV2
clone size: NA
CDR3 protein: CASDSTGAIGEQYF
CDR3 DNA: TGTGCCAGCGATTCTACAGGGGCGATTGGCGAGCAGTACTTC